This TCR beta chain was obtained from a study of low-dose radiotherapy and immunotherapy resistance in tumors (dated by TCRdb to 2021 to 2024). For context, the study as a whole: Cohort 1 received 0.5 Gy per fraction every 2 weeks, with a prescribed total PTV dose of 6.5 Gy. Patients in Cohort 2 were given 1 Gy per fraction every two weeks, for a total of 13 Gy across 26 weeks. The translational analysis covered eight patients: three from the first dose cohort and the first five from the second dose cohort. Nivolumab and ipilimumab were both given intravenously, with nivolumab at a 240 mg flat dose every two weeks and ipilimumab at 1 mg/kg every six weeks. First-strand cDNA was synthesized with Superscript III and a set of TRAV- and TRBV-specific primers, covering both TCRalpha and TCRbeta chains. Cyclophosphamide 200 mg/m2 was administered intravenously every two weeks, one day before each radiation and immunotherapy administration. Starting on cycle 1 day 1, patients took 300 mg of aspirin by mouth once daily for four cycles. Randomization of trial participants into treatment groups was not performed.

The CDR1 and CDR2 encoded by the germline V gene are MDHEN and SYDVKM. Trimming leaves V shorter by 6 bases and J shorter by 2 bases, with the junction holding 7 bases beyond the gene matches. The CDR3 has 14 amino acids, counting the end cysteine and phenylalanine. Just CDR3 DNA is preserved here, 42 bases in frame from base 1. The sample holds many counts of this clonotype. The target of this receptor is not known. No base qualities exist here, and no much larger clone lies one base off it. Taken with the paper, the label for time point translates to: after trial treatment. Read against the paper, the sample's treatment or condition label means: LDRT plus nivolumab, ipilimumab, low-dose cyclophosphamide and aspirin (RACIN trial). The donors took part in RACIN, a single-arm, phase I, dose-escalation trial that combined nivolumab, ipilimumab, aspirin, low-dose cyclophosphamide and low-dose radiotherapy. Eligible patients had advanced, TIL-negative solid tumors.

Sequenced on an Illumina HiSeq 2500. A roughly 20-cycle PCR with Phusion amplified the TCRs, pairing a constant-region primer with the adapter that was attached to the V primers. Isolated mRNA was amplified with the MessageAmp II aRNA Amplification Kit, using a roughly 15-hour in vitro transcription at 37°C. The Dynabeads mRNA DIRECT Purification Kit was used to isolate the mRNA for TCR sequencing. Indexed Illumina adapters were added in a second Phusion PCR of roughly 25 cycles, and the PCR products were purified with AMPure XP beads. Per the source publication's procedure: Custom Perl scripts pooled TCR sequences encoding the same protein, removed out-of-frame sequences and computed each clonotype's abundance. Any TCR sequence supported by only a single read was excluded from analysis. Repertoire metrics included Shannon entropy, Gini index, clonality, richness, and frequency of TCRs shared between repertoires. TCRdb passed the public sequencing reads through fastp at Q25 and MiXCR, retaining productive beta sequences. Identical CDR3 proteins give one entry, which carries the most common genes and DNA. The V and J calls reflect TCRdb's pipeline rather than the authors' work. The sample table contains roughly 50,000 distinct CDR3 sequences; only one count was recorded for approximately 35% of them. Around 8% of the sample is held by the ten biggest clonotypes.

Source: PBMCs, taken after low-dose radiotherapy plus immunotherapy. Here the chain combines TRBV28 and TRBJ2-7; 7 bases in the junction line up with TRBD1. The receptor's source is a male donor with rectosigmoid adenocarcinoma. The DNA sequence is TGTGCCAGCAGAATTGGACAGGAGCCCTACGAGCAGTACTTC. It specifies CASRIGQEPYEQYF.